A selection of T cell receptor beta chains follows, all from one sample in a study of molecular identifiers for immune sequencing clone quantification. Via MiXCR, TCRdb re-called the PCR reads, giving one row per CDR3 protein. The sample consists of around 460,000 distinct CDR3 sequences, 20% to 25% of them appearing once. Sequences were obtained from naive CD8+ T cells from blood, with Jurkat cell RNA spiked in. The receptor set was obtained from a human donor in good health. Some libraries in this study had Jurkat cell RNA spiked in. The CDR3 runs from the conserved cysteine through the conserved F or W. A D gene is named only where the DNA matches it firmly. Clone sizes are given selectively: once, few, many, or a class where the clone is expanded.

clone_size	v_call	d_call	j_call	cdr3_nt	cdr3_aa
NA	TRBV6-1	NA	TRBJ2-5	TGTGCCAGCAGTGAACTCGCGGCGGAGTCCCAAGAGACCCAGTACTTC	CASSELAAESQETQYF
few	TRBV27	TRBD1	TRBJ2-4	TGTGCCAGCAGTTTGCTGACAGGGCATAGGTTGGGCAAAAACATTCAGTACTTC	CASSLLTGHRLGKNIQYF
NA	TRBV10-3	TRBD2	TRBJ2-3	TGTGCCATCAGTGAGTCGCTAGCGGGAGGGGAAGATACGCAGTATTTT	CAISESLAGGEDTQYF
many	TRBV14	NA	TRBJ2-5	TGTGCCAGCAGCCAAGATCTGGCAAAGGGGCTCCGGCAAGAGACCCAGTACTTC	CASSQDLAKGLRQETQYF
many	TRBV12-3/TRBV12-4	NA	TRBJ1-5	TGTGCCAGCAGTTTAAAAAGCAATCAGCCCCAGCATTTT	CASSLKSNQPQHF
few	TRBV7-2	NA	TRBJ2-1	TGTGCCAGCAGCTTACAAACGGGTGAGCAGTTCTTC	CASSLQTGEQFF
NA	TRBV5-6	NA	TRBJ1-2	TGTGCCAGCAGCTTGGACGAGAATTACTATGGCTACACCTTC	CASSLDENYYGYTF
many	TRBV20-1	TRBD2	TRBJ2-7	TGCAGTGCTAGGGCCCTAGCGGGTATCTACGAGCAGTACTTC	CSARALAGIYEQYF
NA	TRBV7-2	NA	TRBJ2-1	TGTGCCAGCAGCTTAGATAGGGCTTCGGGAGATGAGCAGTTCTTC	CASSLDRASGDEQFF
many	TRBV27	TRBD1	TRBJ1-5	TGTGCCAGCGGATACAGGGGAGGTCAGCCCCAGCATTTT	CASGYRGGQPQHF
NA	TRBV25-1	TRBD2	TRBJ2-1	TGTGCCAGCAGTGAACCCAGACTAGCGGGAGTGTTTGGTGAGCAGTTCTTC	CASSEPRLAGVFGEQFF